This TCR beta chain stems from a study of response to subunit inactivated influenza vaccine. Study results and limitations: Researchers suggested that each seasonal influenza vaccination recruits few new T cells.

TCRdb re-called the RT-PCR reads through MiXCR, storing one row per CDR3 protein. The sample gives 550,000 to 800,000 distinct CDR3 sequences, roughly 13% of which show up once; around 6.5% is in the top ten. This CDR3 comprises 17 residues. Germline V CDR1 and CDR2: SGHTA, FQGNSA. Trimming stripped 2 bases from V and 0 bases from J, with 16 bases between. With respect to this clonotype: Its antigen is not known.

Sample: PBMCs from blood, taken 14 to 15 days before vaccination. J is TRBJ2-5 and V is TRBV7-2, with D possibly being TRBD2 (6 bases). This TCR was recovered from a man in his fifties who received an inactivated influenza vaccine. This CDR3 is CASSLYGGMGYQETQYF. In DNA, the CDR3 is TGTGCCAGCAGCTTATATGGCGGGATGGGGTACCAAGAGACCCAGTACTTC.